This T cell receptor (beta chain) was sequenced for a study of molecular identifiers for immune sequencing clone quantification (dated by TCRdb to 2016 to 2019). Background on the whole study: For a replicate experiment, RNA from 20,000 or 100,000 naive CD8 T cells was divided into five aliquots, and four of the five aliquots were sequenced. This methods study used CD8 T cells to benchmark TCR RNA copy counting and molecular-identifier clustering-based TCR repertoire sequencing (MIDCIRS). Results the study describes overall, beyond this receptor: Clones above 20 RNA copies held over 97% of molecules in CMV-specific effector cells but under 1% in naive cells. When barcode sub-clustering was left out, chimeric consensus sequences inflated TCR diversity, with chimeras reaching as high as 47%. Modeling gave about 3.3 recovered TCR RNA copies per cell versus approximately 11 by digital PCR, implying around 33% capture efficiency. Identical TCR molecules sharing a barcode could cause highly expanded clone sizes to be underestimated. A single cell's worth of spiked-in Jurkat TCR RNA was reported detectable even among around 970,000 naive CD8 T cells. The naive libraries included spiked-in Jurkat TCR RNA (approximately 11 copies' worth), and this RNA is not part of the donor repertoire.

Receptor libraries were prepared by PCR. Reads for this sample came from a NextSeq 500. Preparation of bulk TCR libraries followed a previously described approach, with the TCR primers listed in Table S5. The Qiagen AllPrep DNA/RNA kit was used to purify total RNA. Before analysis, reads from multiple sequencing runs of one library were combined. The paper's data handling went like this. Reads were retained only if the reads had an exact TCR constant sequence, and the retained reads were trimmed to 150 nt and grouped according to their 12-nt molecular barcodes. Reads inside each barcode group were sub-clustered using a 15% Levenshtein threshold, and a quality-weighted consensus sequence was constructed for each RNA molecule. Non-functional sequences were removed, as were lower-count sequences one edit away from another. Based on fitting two negative binomial distributions, any barcode sub-cluster with under 20% of the maximum read count was discarded. The public reads were run again by TCRdb, first through fastp at Q25 and then through MiXCR, and only productive beta chains were kept. Each entry is one CDR3 protein sequence, shown with its most common DNA and genes. The V and J calls were not made by the authors but by TCRdb's processing. Across this sample there are about half a million distinct CDR3 sequences, with about a quarter seen only once. The leading ten clones occupy around 0.79% of the sample.

Germline trimming amounts to 2 bases on V and 1 base on J, with 12 as the count of junction bases outside the gene matches. From cysteine to phenylalanine, the CDR3 is 20 amino acids long. Only the CDR3 DNA stays, 60 bases, in frame from base 1. As encoded in the germline V gene (reference sequence), CDR1 is SEHNR while CDR2 is FQNEAQ. A remark on this clonotype: This clone's antigen is unknown. No much larger clone exists at a distance of one base, and base qualities are not known.

Libraries of naive CD8 T cells were built from anywhere between about 18,000 and 1,000,000 sorted cells, with 10%, 30% or 50% of the purified RNA used. Naive CD8 T cells, defined as CD8+CD4-CCR7+CD45RA+, were FACS-sorted into RLT Plus buffer on a BD FACSAria II. Detection sensitivity was tested by spiking Jurkat RNA equal to some 11 TCR copies' worth into samples containing roughly 17,000-1,100,000 naive CD8 T cells. CD8 T cells were enriched using RosetteSep CD8+ T Cell Enrichment Cocktail and Ficoll-Paque, and the enriched cells then underwent ACK red cell lysis. The material sequenced was naive CD8+ T cells from blood, with Jurkat cell RNA spiked in. The cell subset or site label for this specimen denotes: FACS-sorted CD8+CD4-CCR7+CD45RA+ naive T cells. The receptor comes from a human donor in good health. Some libraries in this study had Jurkat cell RNA spiked in. Recombination connected TRBV7-9 to TRBJ2-2; 11 bases in the middle match TRBD2. The CDR3 protein: CASSLTRELAGALNTGELFF. In nucleotide form, the sequence is TGTGCCAGCAGCTTAACTCGGGAACTAGCGGGGGCCCTGAACACCGGGGAGCTGTTTTTT.